This T cell receptor (beta chain) was sequenced during a study of blood T cells in healthy people across ages. V lost 0 bases and J 5 bases, leaving 14 bases between the germline ends. Germline-derived CDR1 and CDR2 are SGHTA and FQGTGA. The CDR3 extends over 16 amino acids. Primers used in a second PCR of about 7 to 12 cycles were a sample-barcoded 5' primer and a J-beta primer mix. Via MiXCR, TCRdb re-called the 5' RACE reads, giving one row per CDR3 protein. The sample lists some 780,000 distinct CDR3 sequences, approximately 60% occurring once. The source of this sequence is a man aged 35-49 years in good health. Source material: blood. The rearrangement uses TRBV7-3 and TRBJ1-5, with D perhaps matching TRBD1 (6 bases). CDR3: CASSLTKQGRHQPQHF. The CDR3 region has the DNA TGTGCCAGCAGCTTAACGAAGCAGGGGAGACATCAGCCCCAGCATTTT.